The clone carrying this T cell receptor (beta chain) was found a few times. The antigen remains undetermined. The sample comes from a study of Tregs in tolerant kidney transplant recipients. General observations from the study: The most relevant donor-specific Treg TCRbeta repertoire apparently came from expansion with activated donor B cells. Biological reproducibility was not directly addressed in this study. Validation in larger populations is needed because few patients were studied.

Related graft donors supplied nonmyeloablative bone marrow transplants, and mixed chimerism was transient. Unstimulated regulatory T cells (CD4+CD25+CD127-), CD4+CD25- non-regulatory cells, CD4 and CD8 cells were FACS-sorted from thawed PBMCs. Only in-frame clones appear in the TCRdb table, and some are missing; sequencing was by immunoSEQ multiplex PCR. The data hold approximately 81,000 clones, with roughly nine tenths observed a single time. V shed 5 bases, J shed 8 bases, and the junction held 6 bases outside the gene matches. Germline loops: CDR1 MNHNY, CDR2 SVGAGI (reference sequence). This CDR3 spans 14 amino acids.

The source of this sequence is a human patient who received a combined kidney and bone marrow transplant. Some T cells may be transferred from the graft donor. The sequences come from CD4+ T cells from blood (PBMCs), collected 24 months after the transplant. This chain connects TRBV6-6 to TRBJ1-4, with 9 bases lining up with TRBD1. The DNA of the CDR3 is TGTGCCAGCAGTATCGGGACAGGGAGAGAAAAACTGTTTTTT. It specifies CASSIGTGREKLFF.